The 21 T cell receptor beta chains below all came from one sample that was sequenced in a study of CD8 T cells in ankylosing spondylitis. Findings and limits, study-wide: Roughly 8 highly homologous variants formed a TCR beta motif that appeared characteristic of ankylosing spondylitis blood.

These receptors have no identified antigens. TCRdb re-analysed the 5' RACE reads in MiXCR, keeping a single row per CDR3 protein. The top ten hold approximately 14% of the sample, which has some 330,000 distinct CDR3 sequences, less than 9.5% seen once. What was sequenced was blood, either unsorted or a sorted T cell fraction (not recorded which). The source is a male donor with ankylosing spondylitis.

This clonotype was detected ten times or more. V gene TRBV7-2 combines with J gene TRBJ1-1; a possible D gene is TRBD1 (5 bases). The CDR3 runs to 14 residues. Per the germline V gene, CDR1 is SGHTA and CDR2 is FQGNSA. Trimming took off 9 bases at V and 1 base at J, with 15 bases between the two ends. The CDR3 bases are TGTGCCAGTTTATGGGGCAGAACGAACACTGAAGCTTTCTTT. Its protein is CASLWGRTNTEAFF.

There are many counts of this clonotype. The chain couples TRBV5-5 to TRBJ2-1; 9 bases agree with TRBD2. The CDR3 runs to 15 residues. Looked up from germline, CDR1 is SGHKS and CDR2 is YYEKEE (reference sequence). V lost 4 bases and J lost 2; bases outside the gene matches: 4. The CDR3 loop is CASSHASGTYNEQFF. CDR3 in DNA: TGTGCCAGCAGCCACGCTAGCGGGACCTACAATGAGCAGTTCTTC.

This clonotype was detected only a few times. The gene calls are TRBV29-1 and TRBJ2-7; D gene uncertain. Trimming removed 0 bases from V and 2 bases from J, with 11 bases in between. In germline, CDR1 is SQVTM, CDR2 ANQGSEA. The CDR3 totals 14 residues. The CDR3: CSVEDSRRPYEQYF. The CDR3 coding sequence is TGCAGCGTTGAAGATAGTAGACGACCCTACGAGCAGTACTTC.

V is TRBV7-8 and J is TRBJ2-1, with 7 bases fitting TRBD2. J gave up 6 bases and V 5 bases, and 7 bases lay outside the gene matches. The CDR3 sequence is 14 residues long. Germline lookup yields CDR1 SGHVS and CDR2 FQNEAQ. The CDR3 bases are TGTGCCAGCAGCGCGCGGACTAGAACCAATGAGCAGTTCTTC. Its protein is CASSARTRTNEQFF.

This clonotype was found many times. The chain couples TRBV12-3 or TRBV12-4 to TRBJ2-1, with D maybe TRBD2 (6 bases). V lost 4 bases to trimming and J lost 5 bases, with 12 bases between them. The CDR3 consists of 14 residues. The CDR3 nucleotides are TGTGCCAGCAGTTGGGGGGTATCGGACAATGAGCAGTTCTTC. It yields the protein CASSWGVSDNEQFF.

The rearrangement links TRBV4-1 to TRBJ2-7, with 10 positions matching TRBD2. This CDR3 has 16 amino acids. Germline V gene data show CDR1 as MGHRA and CDR2 as YSYEKL. V trimming: 0 bases; J trimming: 2 bases; junction bases outside the gene matches: 4. The CDR3 loop reads CASSQDPTSGTYEQYF. The CDR3 DNA reads as TGCGCCAGCAGCCAAGATCCCACTAGCGGGACCTACGAGCAGTACTTC.

This clonotype was seen a few times. This chain links TRBV27 with TRBJ2-2; maybe TRBD2 (6 bases). CDR1 and CDR2 from the germline V gene are MNHEY and SMNVEV (reference sequence). V was clipped by 4 bases and J by 7 bases, with 13 bases between them. The CDR3 loop spans 14 amino acids. CDR3 bases: TGTGCCAGCAGTTCTGGAGGGACGGGCGGGGAGCTGTTTTTT. Translating gives CASSSGGTGGELFF.

There are many counts of this clonotype. The chain uses TRBV29-1 and TRBJ2-2, with 9 bases fitting TRBD1. V lost 8 bases, J lost 4 bases, and 5 bases stayed unmatched. Germline loops: CDR1 SQVTM, CDR2 ANQGSEA. The CDR3 length is 13 residues. This CDR3 reads CSCDRGSTGELFF. As DNA, the CDR3 is TGCAGCTGTGACAGGGGGTCCACCGGGGAGCTGTTTTTT.

This clonotype was seen many times. This chain joins TRBV28 and TRBJ2-7, with D perhaps matching TRBD1 (6 bases). Germline V lookup: CDR1 MDHEN, CDR2 SYDVKM. V was clipped by 6 bases and J by 0 bases, with 18 bases between them. This CDR3 is built from 16 residues. For the CDR3, the DNA is TGTGCCAGCAGCCAAATGACAGGTTTCTACTCCTACGAGCAGTACTTC. Its protein is CASSQMTGFYSYEQYF.

This chain connects TRBV9 to TRBJ2-5; D uncertain. The CDR3 has 14 amino acids. Per germline, CDR1 SGDLS and CDR2 YYNGEE. V was cut by 4 bases and J by 0 bases, with 10 bases left in between. CDR3 sequence (DNA): TGTGCCAGCAGCAGGAGCGACTACCAAGAGACCCAGTACTTC. Translating it yields CASSRSDYQETQYF.

The chain carries TRBV12-3 or TRBV12-4 and TRBJ2-3; the match to TRBD2 covers 7 bases. With V trimmed by 8 bases and J by 5 bases, 7 bases remained unmatched. The CDR3 extends over 13 amino acids. This CDR3 reads CASVRGREDTQYF. The CDR3 region has the DNA TGTGCCAGCGTCCGCGGGAGAGAAGATACGCAGTATTTT.

This clonotype was counted a few times. The chain links TRBV7-2 to TRBJ2-3, with 11 bases matching TRBD2. CDR1 is SGHTA and CDR2 is FQGNSA in the germline V gene. This CDR3 spans 16 amino acids. J lost 6 bases, V lost 4 bases, and 9 bases had no gene match. The CDR3: CASSWGLAASVDTQYF. In DNA, the CDR3 is TGTGCCAGCAGCTGGGGACTAGCGGCGTCGGTGGATACGCAGTATTTT. Full variable domain (missing parts from reference TRBV7-2 and TRBJ2-3): GAGVSQSPSNKVTEKGKDVELRCDPISGHTALYWYRQSLGQGLEFLIYFQGNSAPDKSGLPSDRFSAERTGGSVSTLTIQRTQQEDSAVYLCASSWGLAASVDTQYFGPGTRLTVL.

The chain employs TRBV7-3 and TRBJ2-1, with D maybe TRBD1 (5 bases). V lost 3 bases to trimming and J lost 0 bases, with 9 bases between them. The germline V gene has CDR1 SGHTA and CDR2 FQGTGA. CDR3 length: 15 amino acids. The CDR3 loop is CASSLDISSYNEQFF. The DNA of the CDR3 is TGTGCCAGCAGCTTGGACATCAGCTCCTACAATGAGCAGTTCTTC. Full variable domain (outside the CDR3, taken from reference TRBV7-3 and TRBJ2-1): GAGVSQTPSNKVTEKGKYVELRCDPISGHTALYWYRQSLGQGPEFLIYFQGTGAADDSGLPNDRFFAVRPEGSVSTLKIQRTERGDSAVYLCASSLDISSYNEQFFGPGTRLTVL.

This clonotype came up many times. V and J are TRBV20-1 and TRBJ2-2; D may be TRBD1 (5 bases). Trimming stripped 3 bases from V and 8 bases from J, with 13 bases between. Germline CDR1 reads DFQATT; CDR2 reads SNEGSKA (reference sequence). This CDR3 has 13 residues. The CDR3 spells CSASRQKGGELFF. The CDR3 DNA sequence: TGCAGTGCTAGCCGGCAAAAGGGGGGGGAGCTGTTTTTT.

The rearrangement uses TRBV10-2 and TRBJ2-1; unclear D gene. The CDR3 sequence is 13 residues long. From germline, CDR1 is WSHSY and CDR2 SAAADI. V gave up 4 bases and J gave up 9 bases, with 13 bases separating them. CDR3 residues: CASSVKGLGEQFF. CDR3 nucleotide sequence: TGCGCCAGCAGTGTAAAGGGCCTGGGTGAGCAGTTCTTC.

V and J are TRBV7-2 and TRBJ2-7, with a tentative D call TRBD2 (6 bases). Germline CDR1 reads SGHTA; CDR2 reads FQGNSA. V lost 2 bases and J lost 7, with 21 bases in between. The CDR3 runs to 16 residues. The CDR3, as DNA: TGTGCCAGCAGCTTAAGCCCATGGCGGGACTCCCTAGAGCAGTACTTC. Protein sequence: CASSLSPWRDSLEQYF.

This clonotype was seen repeatedly, ten times or more. The chain employs TRBV20-1 and TRBJ2-7, with TRBD2 matching 9 bases. The ends lost 3 bases at V and 1 base at J; junction bases unmatched: 7. Germline V gene sequence: CDR1 DFQATT, CDR2 SNEGSKA (reference sequence). This CDR3 is 15 amino acids long. The CDR3 sequence: CSASGLAGSSYEQYF. The CDR3 DNA reads as TGCAGTGCTAGTGGTCTAGCGGGATCATCCTACGAGCAGTACTTC.

CDR3: CSARDRGTGMGEKLFF. The DNA of the CDR3 is TGCAGTGCTAGAGATCGCGGGACAGGGATGGGTGAAAAACTGTTTTTT. The chain carries TRBV20-1 and TRBJ1-4; 9 bases line up with TRBD1. The CDR3 runs 16 residues. V shed 0 bases and J 7 bases; nucleotides not matched to a gene: 9. Germline V gene data show CDR1 as DFQATT and CDR2 as SNEGSKA (reference sequence).

This clonotype has ten or more counts. V gene TRBV29-1 combines with J gene TRBJ2-1; TRBD2 agrees at 7 bases. The length of the CDR3 is 14 residues. Trimming at V came to 4 bases and at J to 5 bases, leaving 8 bases not matched to a gene. Germline assignment: CDR1 SQVTM and CDR2 ANQGSEA. CDR3 region: CSVVPSGWNNEQFF. CDR3 nucleotides: TGCAGCGTTGTGCCTAGCGGATGGAACAATGAGCAGTTCTTC.

This clonotype showed up many times. Here the CDR3 reads CSVGAQGSTEAFF. CDR3 bases: TGCAGCGTTGGGGCACAGGGTTCGACTGAAGCTTTCTTT. The chain links TRBV29-1 to TRBJ1-1, with D possibly matching TRBD1 (6 bases). Germline V gene lookup returns CDR1 SQVTM and CDR2 ANQGSEA. Trimming removed 4 bases at V and 5 bases at J, with 14 bases between. The length of the CDR3 is 13 residues.

The chain employs TRBV5-1 and TRBJ2-7, with D perhaps TRBD2 (5 bases). The V gene's germline CDR1 is SGHRS and CDR2 YFSETQ. V gave up 3 bases and J gave up 5 bases, with 12 bases separating them. This CDR3 comprises 13 residues. The CDR3 DNA sequence: TGCGCCAGCAGCTCGGCGGAGGTTAACGAGCAGTACTTC. It yields the protein CASSSAEVNEQYF.